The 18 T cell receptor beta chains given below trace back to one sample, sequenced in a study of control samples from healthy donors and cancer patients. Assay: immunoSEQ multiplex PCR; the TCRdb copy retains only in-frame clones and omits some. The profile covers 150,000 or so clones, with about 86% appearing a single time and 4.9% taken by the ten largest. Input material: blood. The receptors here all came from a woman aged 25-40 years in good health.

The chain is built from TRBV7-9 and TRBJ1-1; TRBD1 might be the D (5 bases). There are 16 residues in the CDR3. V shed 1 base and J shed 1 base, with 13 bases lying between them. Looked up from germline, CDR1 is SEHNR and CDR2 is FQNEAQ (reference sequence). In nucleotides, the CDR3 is TGTGCCAGCAGCTTAGAGGGCAGGGCCGCGAACACTGAAGCTTTCTTT. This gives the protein CASSLEGRAANTEAFF. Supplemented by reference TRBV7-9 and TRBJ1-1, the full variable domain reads DTGVSQNPRHKITKRGQNVTFRCDPISEHNRLYWYRQTLGQGPEFLTYFQNEAQLEKSRLLSDRFSAERPKGSFSTLEIQRTEQGDSAMYLCASSLEGRAANTEAFFGQGTRLTVV.

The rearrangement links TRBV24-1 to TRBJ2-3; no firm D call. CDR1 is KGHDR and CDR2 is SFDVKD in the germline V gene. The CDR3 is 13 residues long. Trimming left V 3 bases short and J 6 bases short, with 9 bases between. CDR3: CATSDGRSDTQYF. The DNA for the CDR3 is TGTGCCACCAGTGATGGTCGGTCGGATACGCAGTATTTT.

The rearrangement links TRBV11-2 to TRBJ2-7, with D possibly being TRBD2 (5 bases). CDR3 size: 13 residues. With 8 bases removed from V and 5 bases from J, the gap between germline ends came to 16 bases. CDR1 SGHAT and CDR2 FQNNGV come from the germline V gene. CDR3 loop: CASSRWTGDEQYF. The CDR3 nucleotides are TGTGCCAGCTCGAGATGGACTGGGGACGAGCAGTACTTC.

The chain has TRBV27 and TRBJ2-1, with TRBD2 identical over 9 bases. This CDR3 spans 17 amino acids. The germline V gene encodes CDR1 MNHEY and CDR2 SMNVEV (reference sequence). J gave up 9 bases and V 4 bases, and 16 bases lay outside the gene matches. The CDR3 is CASSSHSTGTSRVEQFF. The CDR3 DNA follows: TGTGCCAGCAGTTCCCATTCTACCGGGACTAGCAGAGTTGAGCAGTTCTTC.

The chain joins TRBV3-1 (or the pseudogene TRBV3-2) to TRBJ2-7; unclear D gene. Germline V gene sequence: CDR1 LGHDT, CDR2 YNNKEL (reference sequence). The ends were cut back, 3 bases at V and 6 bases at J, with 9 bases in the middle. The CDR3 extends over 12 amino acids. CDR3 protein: CASSQARSEQYF. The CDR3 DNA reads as TGTGCCAGCAGCCAGGCTAGGTCCGAGCAGTACTTC.

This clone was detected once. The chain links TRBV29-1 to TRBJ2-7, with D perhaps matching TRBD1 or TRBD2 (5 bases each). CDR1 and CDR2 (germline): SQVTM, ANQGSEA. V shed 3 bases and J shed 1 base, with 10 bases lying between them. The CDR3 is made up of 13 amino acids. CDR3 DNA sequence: TGCAGCGTTGAGGGGGAAACTTCCTACGAGCAGTACTTC. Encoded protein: CSVEGETSYEQYF.

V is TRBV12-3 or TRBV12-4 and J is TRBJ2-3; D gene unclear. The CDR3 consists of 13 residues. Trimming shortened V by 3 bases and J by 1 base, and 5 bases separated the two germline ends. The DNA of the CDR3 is TGTGCCAGCAGTTTCTCCCGCACAGATACGCAGTATTTT. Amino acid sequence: CASSFSRTDTQYF.

The CDR3 is CASSSFRSRMNTEAFF. The CDR3 coding sequence is TGTGCCAGCAGCTCATTTCGGTCCAGAATGAACACTGAAGCTTTCTTT. The V call is TRBV7-9, the J call TRBJ1-1; D unresolved. Germline loops: CDR1 SEHNR, CDR2 FQNEAQ (reference sequence). Trimming pared 4 bases from V and 0 bases from J, leaving 15 bases between. The CDR3 extends over 16 amino acids. The variable domain in full, completed from reference TRBV7-9 and TRBJ1-1, reads DTGVSQNPRHKITKRGQNVTFRCDPISEHNRLYWYRQTLGQGPEFLTYFQNEAQLEKSRLLSDRFSAERPKGSFSTLEIQRTEQGDSAMYLCASSSFRSRMNTEAFFGQGTRLTVV.

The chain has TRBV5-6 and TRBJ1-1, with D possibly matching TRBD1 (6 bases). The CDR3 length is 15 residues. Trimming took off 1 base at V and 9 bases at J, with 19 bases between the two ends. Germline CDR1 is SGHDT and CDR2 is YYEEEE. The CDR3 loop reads CASSLYSGRTVQAFF. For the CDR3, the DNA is TGTGCCAGCAGCTTGTATTCGGGTAGGACAGTCCAAGCTTTCTTT. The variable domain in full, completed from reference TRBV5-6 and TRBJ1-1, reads DAGVTQSPTHLIKTRGQQVTLRCSPKSGHDTVSWYQQALGQGPQFIFQYYEEEERQRGNFPDRFSGHQFPNYSSELNVNALLLGDSALYLCASSLYSGRTVQAFFGQGTRLTVV.

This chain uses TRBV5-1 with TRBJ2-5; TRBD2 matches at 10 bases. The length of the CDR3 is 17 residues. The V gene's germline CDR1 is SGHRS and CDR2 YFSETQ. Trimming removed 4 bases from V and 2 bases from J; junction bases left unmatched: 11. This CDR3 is CASSPGRTSGFQETQYF. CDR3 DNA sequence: TGCGCCAGCAGCCCCGGACGGACTAGCGGTTTTCAAGAGACCCAGTACTTC.

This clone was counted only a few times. This CDR3 is CASSSGGSQHF. CDR3 coding DNA: TGTGCCAGCAGCTCCGGGGGGTCCCAGCATTTT. The chain joins TRBV5-8 to TRBJ1-5; tentatively, D is TRBD1 (5 bases). Trimming pared 3 bases from V and 11 bases from J, leaving 9 bases between. Per germline, CDR1 SGHTS and CDR2 YDEGEE. This CDR3 spans 11 amino acids.

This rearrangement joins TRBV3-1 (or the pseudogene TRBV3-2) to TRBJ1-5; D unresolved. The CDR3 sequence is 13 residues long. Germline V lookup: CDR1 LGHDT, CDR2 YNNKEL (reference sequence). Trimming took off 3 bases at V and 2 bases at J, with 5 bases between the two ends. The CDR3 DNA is TGTGCCAGCAGCCATGGTCGCAATCAGCCCCAGCATTTT. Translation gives CASSHGRNQPQHF.

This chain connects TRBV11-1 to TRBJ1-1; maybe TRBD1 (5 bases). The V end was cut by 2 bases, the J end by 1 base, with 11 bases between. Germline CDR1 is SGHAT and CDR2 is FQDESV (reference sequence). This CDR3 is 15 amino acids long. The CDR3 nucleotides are TGTGCCAGCAGCTTATCGGGGCAGGGGAACACTGAAGCTTTCTTT. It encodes CASSLSGQGNTEAFF.

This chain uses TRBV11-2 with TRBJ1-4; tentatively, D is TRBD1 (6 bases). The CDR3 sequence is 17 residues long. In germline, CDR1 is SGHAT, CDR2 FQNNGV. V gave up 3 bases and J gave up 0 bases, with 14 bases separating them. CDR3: CASSLEGRGATNEKLFF. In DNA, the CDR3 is TGTGCCAGCAGCTTGGAAGGGAGGGGGGCAACTAATGAAAAACTGTTTTTT.

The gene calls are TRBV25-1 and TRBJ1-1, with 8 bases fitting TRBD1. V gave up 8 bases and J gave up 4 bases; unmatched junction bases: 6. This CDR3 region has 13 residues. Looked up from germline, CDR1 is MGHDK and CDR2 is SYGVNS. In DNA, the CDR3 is TGTGCCAGCGGGACAGGACGCCTCACTGAAGCTTTCTTT. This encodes CASGTGRLTEAFF.

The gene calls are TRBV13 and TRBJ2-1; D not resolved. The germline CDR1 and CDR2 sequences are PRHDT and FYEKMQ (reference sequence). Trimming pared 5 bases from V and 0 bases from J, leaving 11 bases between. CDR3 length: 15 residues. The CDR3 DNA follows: TGTGCCAGCAGCCCCTCCCCGAGCTCCTACAATGAGCAGTTCTTC. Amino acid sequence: CASSPSPSSYNEQFF.

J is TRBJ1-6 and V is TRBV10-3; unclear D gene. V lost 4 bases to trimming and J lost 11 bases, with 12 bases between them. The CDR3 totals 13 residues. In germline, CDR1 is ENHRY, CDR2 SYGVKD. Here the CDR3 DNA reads TGTGCCATCAGTGGGCAGGCCGGAGCACCCCTCCACTTT. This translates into CAISGQAGAPLHF.

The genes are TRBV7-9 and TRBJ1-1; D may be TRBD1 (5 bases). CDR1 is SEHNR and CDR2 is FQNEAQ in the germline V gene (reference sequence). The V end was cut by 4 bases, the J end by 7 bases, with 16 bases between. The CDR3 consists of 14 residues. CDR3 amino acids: CASSWINRGDEAFF. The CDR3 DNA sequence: TGTGCCAGCAGCTGGATCAACCGAGGGGATGAAGCTTTCTTT.